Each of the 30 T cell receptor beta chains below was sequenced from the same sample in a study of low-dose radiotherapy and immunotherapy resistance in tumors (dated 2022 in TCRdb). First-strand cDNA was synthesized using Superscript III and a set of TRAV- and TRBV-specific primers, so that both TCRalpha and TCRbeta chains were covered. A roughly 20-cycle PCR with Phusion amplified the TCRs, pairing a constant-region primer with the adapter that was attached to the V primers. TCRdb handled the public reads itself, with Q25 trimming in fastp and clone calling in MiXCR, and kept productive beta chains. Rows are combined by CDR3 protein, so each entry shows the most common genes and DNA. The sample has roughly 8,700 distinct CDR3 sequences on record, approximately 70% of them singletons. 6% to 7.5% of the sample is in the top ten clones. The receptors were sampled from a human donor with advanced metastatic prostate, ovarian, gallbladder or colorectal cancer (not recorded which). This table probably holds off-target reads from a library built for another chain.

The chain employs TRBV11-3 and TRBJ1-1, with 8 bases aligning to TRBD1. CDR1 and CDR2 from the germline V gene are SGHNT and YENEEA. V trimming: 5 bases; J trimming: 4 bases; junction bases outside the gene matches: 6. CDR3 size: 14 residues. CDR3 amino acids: CASSRGQGSTEAFF. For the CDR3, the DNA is TGTGCCAGCAGCCGTGGACAGGGATCCACTGAAGCTTTCTTT.

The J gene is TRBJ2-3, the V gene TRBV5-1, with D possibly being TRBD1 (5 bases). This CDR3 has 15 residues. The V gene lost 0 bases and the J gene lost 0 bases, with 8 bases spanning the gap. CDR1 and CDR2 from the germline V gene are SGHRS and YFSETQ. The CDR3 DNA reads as TGCGCCAGCAGCTTGGAGGGGCGTAGCACAGATACGCAGTATTTT. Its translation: CASSLEGRSTDTQYF.

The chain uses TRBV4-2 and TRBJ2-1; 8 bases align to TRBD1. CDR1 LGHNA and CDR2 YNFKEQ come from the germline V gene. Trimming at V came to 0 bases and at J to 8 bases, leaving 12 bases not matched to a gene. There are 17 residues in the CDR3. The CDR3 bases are TGTGCCAGCAGCCAAGATTGGTTGGACAGGGCGATCGATGAGCAGTTCTTC. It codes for CASSQDWLDRAIDEQFF.

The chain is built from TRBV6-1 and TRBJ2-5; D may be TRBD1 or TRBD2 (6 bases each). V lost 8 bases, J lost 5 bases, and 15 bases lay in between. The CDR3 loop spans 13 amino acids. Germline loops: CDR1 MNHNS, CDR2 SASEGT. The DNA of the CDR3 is TGTGCCAGCCTACTGGACGGGGGCGAGACCCAGTACTTC. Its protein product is CASLLDGGETQYF.

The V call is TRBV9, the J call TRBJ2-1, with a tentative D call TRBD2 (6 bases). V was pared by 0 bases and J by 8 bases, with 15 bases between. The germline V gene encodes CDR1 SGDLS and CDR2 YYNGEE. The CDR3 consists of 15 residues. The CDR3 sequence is CASSVVGSGVDEQFF. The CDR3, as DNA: TGTGCCAGCAGCGTAGTCGGTAGCGGCGTCGATGAGCAGTTCTTC. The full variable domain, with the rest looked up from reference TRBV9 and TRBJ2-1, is DSGVTQTPKHLITATGQRVTLRCSPRSGDLSVYWYQQSLDQGLQFLIQYYNGEERAKGNILERFSAQQFPDLHSELNLSSLELGDSALYFCASSVVGSGVDEQFFGPGTRLTVL.

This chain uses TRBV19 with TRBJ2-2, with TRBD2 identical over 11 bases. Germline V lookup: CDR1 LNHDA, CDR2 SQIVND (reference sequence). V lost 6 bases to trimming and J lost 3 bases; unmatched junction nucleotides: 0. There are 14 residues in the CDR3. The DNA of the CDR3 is TGTGCCAGTAGACTAGCGGGGGACACCGGGGAGCTGTTTTTT. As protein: CASRLAGDTGELFF.

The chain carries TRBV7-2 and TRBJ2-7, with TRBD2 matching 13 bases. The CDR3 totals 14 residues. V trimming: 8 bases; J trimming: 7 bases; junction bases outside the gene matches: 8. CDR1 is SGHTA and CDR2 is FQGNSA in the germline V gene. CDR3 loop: CASGTSGRALEQYF. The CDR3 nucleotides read TGTGCCAGCGGTACTAGCGGGAGGGCCTTAGAGCAGTACTTC.

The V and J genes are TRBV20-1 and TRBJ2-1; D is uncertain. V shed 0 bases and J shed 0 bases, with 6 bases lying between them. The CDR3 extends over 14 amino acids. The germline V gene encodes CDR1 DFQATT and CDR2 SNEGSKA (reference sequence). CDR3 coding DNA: TGCAGTGCTAGAGATCCGAGCTCCTACAATGAGCAGTTCTTC. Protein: CSARDPSSYNEQFF.

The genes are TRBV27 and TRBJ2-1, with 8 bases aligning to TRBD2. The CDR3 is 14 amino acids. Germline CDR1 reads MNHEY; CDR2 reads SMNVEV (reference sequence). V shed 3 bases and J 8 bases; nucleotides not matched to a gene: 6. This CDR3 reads CASSFVAGTDEQFF. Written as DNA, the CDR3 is TGTGCCAGCAGTTTTGTAGCGGGAACGGATGAGCAGTTCTTC.

CDR3 region: CASAPPGGTYEQYF. The CDR3 DNA reads TGTGCCAGTGCGCCCCCAGGGGGAACCTACGAGCAGTACTTC. This chain connects TRBV19 to TRBJ2-7; TRBD1 aligns across 7 bases. The CDR3 has 14 amino acids. Looked up from germline, CDR1 is LNHDA and CDR2 is SQIVND (reference sequence). Trimming removed 8 bases from V and 2 bases from J; junction bases left unmatched: 9.

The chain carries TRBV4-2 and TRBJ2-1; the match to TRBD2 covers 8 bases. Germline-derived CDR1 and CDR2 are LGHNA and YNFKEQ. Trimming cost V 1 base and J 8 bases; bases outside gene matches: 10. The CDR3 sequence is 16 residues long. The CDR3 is CASSQASGTSNHEQFF. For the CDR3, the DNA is TGTGCCAGCAGCCAAGCAAGTGGGACTAGTAACCATGAGCAGTTCTTC.

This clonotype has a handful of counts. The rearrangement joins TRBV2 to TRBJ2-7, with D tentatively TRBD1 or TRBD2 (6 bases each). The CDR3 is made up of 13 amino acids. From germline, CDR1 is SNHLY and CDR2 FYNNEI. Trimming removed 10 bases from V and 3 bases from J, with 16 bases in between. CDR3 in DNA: TGTGCCACCAACAGGGACTTTGGCTACGAGCAGTACTTC. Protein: CATNRDFGYEQYF.

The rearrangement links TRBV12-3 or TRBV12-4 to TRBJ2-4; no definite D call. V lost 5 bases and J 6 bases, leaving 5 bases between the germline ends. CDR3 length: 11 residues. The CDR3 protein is CASSPGNIQYF. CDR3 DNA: TGTGCCAGCAGTCCCGGAAACATTCAGTACTTC.

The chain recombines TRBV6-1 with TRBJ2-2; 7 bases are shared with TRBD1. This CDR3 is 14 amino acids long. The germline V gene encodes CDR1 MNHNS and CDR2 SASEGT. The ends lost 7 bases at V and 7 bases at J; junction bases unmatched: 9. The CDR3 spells CASIFDRAGGELFF. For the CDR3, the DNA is TGTGCCAGCATCTTCGACAGGGCTGGCGGGGAGCTGTTTTTT.

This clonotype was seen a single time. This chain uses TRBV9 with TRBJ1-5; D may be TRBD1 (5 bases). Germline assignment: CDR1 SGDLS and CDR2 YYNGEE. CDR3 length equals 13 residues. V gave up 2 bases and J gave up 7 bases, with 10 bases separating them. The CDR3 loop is CASSVGGRQPQHF. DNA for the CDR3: TGTGCCAGCAGCGTTGGGGGGAGGCAGCCCCAGCATTTT.

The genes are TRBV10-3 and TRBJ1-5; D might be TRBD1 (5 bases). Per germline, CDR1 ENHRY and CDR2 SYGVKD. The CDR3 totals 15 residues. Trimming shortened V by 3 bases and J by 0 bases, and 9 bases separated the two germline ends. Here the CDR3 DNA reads TGTGCCATCAGTGAATGGGGGGATAGCAATCAGCCCCAGCATTTT. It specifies CAISEWGDSNQPQHF.

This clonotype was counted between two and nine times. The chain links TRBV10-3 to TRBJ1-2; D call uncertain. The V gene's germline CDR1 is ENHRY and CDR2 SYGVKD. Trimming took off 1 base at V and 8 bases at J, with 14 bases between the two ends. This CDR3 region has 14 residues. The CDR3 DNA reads TGTGCCATCAGTGAGTACACAACGGCCCGAGGCTACACCTTC. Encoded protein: CAISEYTTARGYTF.

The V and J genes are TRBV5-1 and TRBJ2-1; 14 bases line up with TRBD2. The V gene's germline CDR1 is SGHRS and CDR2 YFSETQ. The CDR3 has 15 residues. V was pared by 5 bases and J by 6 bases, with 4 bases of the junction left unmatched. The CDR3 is CASSTGTSGSNEQFF. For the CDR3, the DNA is TGCGCCAGCAGTACCGGGACTAGCGGGAGCAATGAGCAGTTCTTC.

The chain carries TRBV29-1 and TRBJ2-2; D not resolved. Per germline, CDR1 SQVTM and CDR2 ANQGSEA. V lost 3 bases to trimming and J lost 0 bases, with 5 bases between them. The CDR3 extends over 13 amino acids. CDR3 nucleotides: TGCAGCGTTGATGAAGCGAACACCGGGGAGCTGTTTTTT. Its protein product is CSVDEANTGELFF.

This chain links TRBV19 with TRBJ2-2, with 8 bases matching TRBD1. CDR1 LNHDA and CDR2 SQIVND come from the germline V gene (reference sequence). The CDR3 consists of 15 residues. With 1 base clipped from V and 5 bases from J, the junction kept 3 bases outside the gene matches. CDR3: CASSIARGQTGELFF. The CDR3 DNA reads TGTGCCAGTAGTATAGCCAGGGGGCAAACCGGGGAGCTGTTTTTT.

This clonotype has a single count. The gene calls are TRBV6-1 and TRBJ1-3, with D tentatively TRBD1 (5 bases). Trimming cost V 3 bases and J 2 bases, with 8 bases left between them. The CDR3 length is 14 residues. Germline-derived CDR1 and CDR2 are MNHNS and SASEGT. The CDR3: CASSEQGTGNTIYF. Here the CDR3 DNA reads TGTGCCAGCAGTGAGCAGGGTACTGGAAACACCATATATTTT.

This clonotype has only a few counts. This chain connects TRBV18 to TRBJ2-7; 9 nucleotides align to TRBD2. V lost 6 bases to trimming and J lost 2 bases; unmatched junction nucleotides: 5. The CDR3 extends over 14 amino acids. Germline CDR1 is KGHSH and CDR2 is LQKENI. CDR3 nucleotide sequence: TGTGCCAGCTCTGCGGGGGGGGGCCCCTACGAGCAGTACTTC. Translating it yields CASSAGGGPYEQYF.

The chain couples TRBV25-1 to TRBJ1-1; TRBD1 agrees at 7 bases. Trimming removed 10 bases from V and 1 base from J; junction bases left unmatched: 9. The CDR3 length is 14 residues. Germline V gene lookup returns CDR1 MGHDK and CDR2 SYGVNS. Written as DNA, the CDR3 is TGTGCCACTCTCCAGGGGGGACGGAACACTGAAGCTTTCTTT. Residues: CATLQGGRNTEAFF.

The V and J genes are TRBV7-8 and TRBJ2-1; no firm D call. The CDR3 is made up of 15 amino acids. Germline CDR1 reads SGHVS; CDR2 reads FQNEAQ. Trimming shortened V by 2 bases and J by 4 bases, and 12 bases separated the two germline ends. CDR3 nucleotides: TGTGCCAGCAGCTTAACGCAGGAGAGTTACAATGAGCAGTTCTTC. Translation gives CASSLTQESYNEQFF. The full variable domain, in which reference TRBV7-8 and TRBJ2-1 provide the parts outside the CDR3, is GAGVSQSPRYKVAKRGQDVALRCDPISGHVSLFWYQQALGQGPEFLTYFQNEAQLDKSGLPSDRFFAERPEGSVSTLKIQRTQQEDSAVYLCASSLTQESYNEQFFGPGTRLTVL.

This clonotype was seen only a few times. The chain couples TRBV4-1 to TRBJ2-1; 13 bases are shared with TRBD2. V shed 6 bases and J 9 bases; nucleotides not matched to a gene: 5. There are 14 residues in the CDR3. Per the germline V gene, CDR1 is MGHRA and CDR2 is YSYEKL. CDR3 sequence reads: CASRLAGGPGEQFF. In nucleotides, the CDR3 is TGCGCCAGCAGACTAGCGGGAGGGCCGGGTGAGCAGTTCTTC.

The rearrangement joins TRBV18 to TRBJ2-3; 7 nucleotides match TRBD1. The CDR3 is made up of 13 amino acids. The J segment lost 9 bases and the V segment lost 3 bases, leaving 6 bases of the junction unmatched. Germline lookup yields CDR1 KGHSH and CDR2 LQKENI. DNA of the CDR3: TGTGCCAGCTCACCGCCGACAGGGTGGACGCAGTATTTT. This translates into CASSPPTGWTQYF.

Here the CDR3 DNA reads TGTGCTAGTGGTTTGGCTTCAGGGGCGGAGACCCAGTACTTC. It specifies CASGLASGAETQYF. The chain combines TRBV12-5 with TRBJ2-5, with a tentative D call TRBD1 (6 bases). The CDR3 covers 14 residues. V dropped 1 base and J dropped 5 bases, with 11 bases sitting between them. Germline CDR1 LGHNT, CDR2 FRNRAP.

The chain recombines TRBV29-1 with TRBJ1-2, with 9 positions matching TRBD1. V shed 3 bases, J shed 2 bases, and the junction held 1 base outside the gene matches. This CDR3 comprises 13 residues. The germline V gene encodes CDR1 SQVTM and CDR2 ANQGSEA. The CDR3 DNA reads TGCAGCGTTGACGACAGGGGGAACTATGGCTACACCTTC. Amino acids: CSVDDRGNYGYTF.

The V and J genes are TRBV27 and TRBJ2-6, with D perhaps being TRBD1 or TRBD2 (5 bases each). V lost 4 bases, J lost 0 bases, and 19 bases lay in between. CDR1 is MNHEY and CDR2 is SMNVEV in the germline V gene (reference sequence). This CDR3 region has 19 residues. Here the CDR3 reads CASSSPGWSGGSGANVLTF. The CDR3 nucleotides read TGTGCCAGCAGTTCCCCCGGTTGGAGTGGGGGCTCTGGGGCCAACGTCCTGACTTTC. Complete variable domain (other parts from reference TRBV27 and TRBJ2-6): EAQVTQNPRYLITVTGKKLTVTCSQNMNHEYMSWYRQDPGLGLRQIYYSMNVEVTDKGDVPEGYKVSRKEKRNFPLILESPSPNQTSLYFCASSSPGWSGGSGANVLTFGAGSRLTVL.

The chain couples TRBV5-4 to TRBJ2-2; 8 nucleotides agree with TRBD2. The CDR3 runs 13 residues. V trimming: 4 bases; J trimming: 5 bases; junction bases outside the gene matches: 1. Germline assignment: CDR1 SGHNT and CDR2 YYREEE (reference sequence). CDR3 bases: TGTGCCAGCAGCATAGCGGGAACCGGGGAGCTGTTTTTT. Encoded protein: CASSIAGTGELFF.